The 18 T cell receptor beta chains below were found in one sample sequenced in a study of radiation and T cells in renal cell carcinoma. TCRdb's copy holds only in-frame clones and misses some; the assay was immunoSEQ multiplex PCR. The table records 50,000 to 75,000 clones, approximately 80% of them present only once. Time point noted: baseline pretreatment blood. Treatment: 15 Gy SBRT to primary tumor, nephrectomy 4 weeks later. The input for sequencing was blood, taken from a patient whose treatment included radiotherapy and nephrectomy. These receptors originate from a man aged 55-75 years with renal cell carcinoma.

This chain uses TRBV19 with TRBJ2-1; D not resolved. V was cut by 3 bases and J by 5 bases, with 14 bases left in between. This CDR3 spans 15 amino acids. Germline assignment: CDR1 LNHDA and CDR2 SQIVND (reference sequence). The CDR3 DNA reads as TGTGCCAGTAGTATTCGGGCTATCCGTAACAATGAGCAGTTCTTC. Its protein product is CASSIRAIRNNEQFF.

The CDR3 loop reads CASGLEQETQYF. As DNA, the CDR3 is TGTGCTAGTGGTTTGGAACAAGAGACCCAGTACTTC. This chain links TRBV12-5 with TRBJ2-5; D not resolved. Germline V gives CDR1 LGHNT, CDR2 FRNRAP. Trimming removed 1 base from V and 2 bases from J, with 2 bases in between. This CDR3 comprises 12 residues.

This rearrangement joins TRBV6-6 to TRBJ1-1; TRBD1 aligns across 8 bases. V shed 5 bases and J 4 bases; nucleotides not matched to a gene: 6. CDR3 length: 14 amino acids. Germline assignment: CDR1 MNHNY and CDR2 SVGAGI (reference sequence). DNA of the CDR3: TGTGCCAGCAGTCGCACAGGGGGGCGCACTGAAGCTTTCTTT. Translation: CASSRTGGRTEAFF.

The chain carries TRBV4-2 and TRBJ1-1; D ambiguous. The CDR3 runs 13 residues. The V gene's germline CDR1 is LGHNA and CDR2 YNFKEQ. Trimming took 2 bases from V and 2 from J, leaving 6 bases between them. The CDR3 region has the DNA TGTGCCAGCAGCCAATTCCGAAACACTGAAGCTTTCTTT. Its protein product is CASSQFRNTEAFF.

Written as DNA, the CDR3 is TGTGCCATCAGTGAGATAGTGGGACCCCATTCCGGGGAGCTGTTTTTT. It translates to CAISEIVGPHSGELFF. The chain is built from TRBV10-3 and TRBJ2-2; D might be TRBD1 or TRBD2, each matching 5 bases. The V end was cut by 2 bases, the J end by 6 bases, with 16 bases between. Germline values: CDR1 ENHRY, CDR2 SYGVKD. This CDR3 has 16 residues.

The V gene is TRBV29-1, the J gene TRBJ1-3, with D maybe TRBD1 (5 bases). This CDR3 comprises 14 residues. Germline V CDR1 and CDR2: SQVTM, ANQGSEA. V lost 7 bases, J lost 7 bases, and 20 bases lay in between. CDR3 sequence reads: CSAEGLITRNTIYF. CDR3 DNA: TGCAGCGCCGAGGGGCTAATAACGAGGAACACCATATATTTT.

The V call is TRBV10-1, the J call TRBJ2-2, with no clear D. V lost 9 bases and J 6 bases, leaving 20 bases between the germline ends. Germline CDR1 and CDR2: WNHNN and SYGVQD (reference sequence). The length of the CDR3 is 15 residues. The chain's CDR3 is CASSGSLLAAGELFF. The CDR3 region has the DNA TGCGCCAGTTCTGGGTCTCTCTTGGCTGCCGGGGAGCTGTTTTTT.

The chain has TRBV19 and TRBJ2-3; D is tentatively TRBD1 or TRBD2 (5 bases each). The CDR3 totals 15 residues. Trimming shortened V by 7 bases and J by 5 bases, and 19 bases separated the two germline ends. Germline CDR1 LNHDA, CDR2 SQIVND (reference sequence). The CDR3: CASNTGTAFGDTQYF. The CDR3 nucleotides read TGTGCCAGTAATACCGGGACGGCCTTTGGAGATACGCAGTATTTT.

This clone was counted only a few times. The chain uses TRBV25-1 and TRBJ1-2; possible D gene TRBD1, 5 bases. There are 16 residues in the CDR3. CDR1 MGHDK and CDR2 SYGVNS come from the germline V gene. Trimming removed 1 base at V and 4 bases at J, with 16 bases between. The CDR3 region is CASSESGEGSIYGYTF. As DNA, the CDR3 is TGTGCCAGCAGTGAATCGGGGGAAGGTAGTATCTATGGCTACACCTTC.

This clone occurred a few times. The CDR3 nucleotides read TGTGCCAGCAGCTTAGTAGCTGGGCTCGGGATCACTGAAGCTTTCTTT. Translation: CASSLVAGLGITEAFF. The chain employs TRBV7-8 and TRBJ1-1; D gene uncertain. The CDR3 is 16 amino acids. The V gene lost 1 base and the J gene lost 4 bases, with 16 bases spanning the gap. Germline-derived CDR1 and CDR2 are SGHVS and FQNEAQ. Together with reference TRBV7-8 and TRBJ1-1, the CDR3 gives the full variable domain: GAGVSQSPRYKVAKRGQDVALRCDPISGHVSLFWYQQALGQGPEFLTYFQNEAQLDKSGLPSDRFFAERPEGSVSTLKIQRTQQEDSAVYLCASSLVAGLGITEAFFGQGTRLTVV.

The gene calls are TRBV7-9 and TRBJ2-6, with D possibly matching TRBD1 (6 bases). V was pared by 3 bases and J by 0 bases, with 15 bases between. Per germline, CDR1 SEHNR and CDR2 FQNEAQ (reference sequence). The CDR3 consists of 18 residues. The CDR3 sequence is CASSFVGGTSSGANVLTF. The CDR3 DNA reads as TGTGCCAGCAGCTTCGTAGGGGGAACAAGCTCTGGGGCCAACGTCCTGACTTTC.

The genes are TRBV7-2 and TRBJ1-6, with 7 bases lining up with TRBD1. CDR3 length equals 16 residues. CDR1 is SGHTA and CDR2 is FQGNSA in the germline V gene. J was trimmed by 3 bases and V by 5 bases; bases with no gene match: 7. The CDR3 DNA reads TGTGCCAGCAGCGTGACGACAGGGCGCTATAATTCACCCCTCCACTTT. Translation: CASSVTTGRYNSPLHF.

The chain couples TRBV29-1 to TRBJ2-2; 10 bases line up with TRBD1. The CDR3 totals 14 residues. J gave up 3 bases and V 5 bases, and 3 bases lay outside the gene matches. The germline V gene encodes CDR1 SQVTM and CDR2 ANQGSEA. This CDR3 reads CSVLGQGDTGELFF. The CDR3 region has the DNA TGCAGCGTTCTTGGACAGGGGGACACCGGGGAGCTGTTTTTT.

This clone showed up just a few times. The CDR3 loop is CASTRGWAAYEQYF. Written as DNA, the CDR3 is TGTGCCAGCACCAGGGGGTGGGCAGCATACGAGCAGTACTTC. V and J are TRBV9 and TRBJ2-7; 7 bases agree with TRBD1. The ends lost 6 bases at V and 4 bases at J; junction bases unmatched: 10. The CDR3 consists of 14 residues. Per germline, CDR1 SGDLS and CDR2 YYNGEE.

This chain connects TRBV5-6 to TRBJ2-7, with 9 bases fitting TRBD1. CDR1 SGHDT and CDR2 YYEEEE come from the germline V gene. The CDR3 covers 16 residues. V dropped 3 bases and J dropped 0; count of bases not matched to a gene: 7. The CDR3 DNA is TGTGCCAGCAGCTCGGCCGGGACAGGGTTCTCCTACGAGCAGTACGTC. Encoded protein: CASSSAGTGFSYEQYV.

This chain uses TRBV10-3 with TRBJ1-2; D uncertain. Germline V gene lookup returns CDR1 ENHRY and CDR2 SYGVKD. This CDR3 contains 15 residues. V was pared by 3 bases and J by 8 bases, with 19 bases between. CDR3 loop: CAISEDSALTGGYTF. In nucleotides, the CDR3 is TGTGCCATCAGTGAAGACTCGGCCTTGACGGGCGGCTACACCTTC.

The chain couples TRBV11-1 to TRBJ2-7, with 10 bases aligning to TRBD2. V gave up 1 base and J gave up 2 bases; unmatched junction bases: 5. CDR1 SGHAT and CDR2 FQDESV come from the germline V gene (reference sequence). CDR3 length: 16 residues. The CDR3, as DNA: TGTGCCAGCAGCTTAGTTCCTAGCGGGAGTACCTACGAGCAGTACGTC. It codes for CASSLVPSGSTYEQYV.

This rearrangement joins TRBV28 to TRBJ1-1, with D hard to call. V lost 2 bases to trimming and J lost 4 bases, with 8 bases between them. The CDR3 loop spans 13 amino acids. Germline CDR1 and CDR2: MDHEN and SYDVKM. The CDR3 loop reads CASSLGVSTEAFF. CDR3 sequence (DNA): TGTGCCAGCAGTTTAGGGGTGTCCACTGAAGCTTTCTTT.